The next 17 T cell receptor beta chains were all read from a single sample in a study of CD8 T cells in Susac syndrome. RNA, at roughly 0.45 to 1 ug, was reverse transcribed with random hexamers. TCRdb reanalysed the immunoSEQ multiplex PCR reads using MiXCR and keeps one entry per CDR3 protein. In the table there are some 170,000 distinct CDR3 sequences, approximately 94% of which are singletons. Sequencing was performed on CD4+ T cells from PBMCs. The receptors were gathered from a human donor with multiple sclerosis.

This clonotype is a singleton in its sample. The chain uses TRBV4-3 and TRBJ2-5, with 14 bases matching TRBD2. Germline V gives CDR1 LGHNA, CDR2 YSLEER. The CDR3 contains 18 residues. The trim removed 0 bases at V and 4 bases at J, leaving 7 bases unmatched. CDR3 sequence reads: CASSQDTGTSGSGETQYF. The CDR3 DNA is TGCGCCAGCAGCCAAGATACCGGGACTAGCGGGAGTGGAGAGACCCAGTACTTC.

The rearrangement joins TRBV25-1 to TRBJ1-2; no clear D gene. The V end was cut by 4 bases, the J end by 6 bases, with 3 bases between. CDR3 length equals 10 residues. Per germline, CDR1 MGHDK and CDR2 SYGVNS. DNA of the CDR3: TGTGCCAGCAGTGCCAATGGCTACACCTTC. Protein product: CASSANGYTF.

This clonotype was seen only once. The rearrangement links TRBV5-4 to TRBJ1-2; TRBD1 might be the D (5 bases). CDR1 is SGHNT and CDR2 is YYREEE in the germline V gene (reference sequence). The CDR3 loop spans 15 amino acids. Trimming removed 4 bases at V and 2 bases at J, with 15 bases between. The CDR3 DNA sequence: TGTGCCAGCAGCAGGGGATCCGGGGTCAACTATGGCTACACCTTC. This codes for CASSRGSGVNYGYTF. The whole variable domain, remainder taken from reference TRBV5-4 and TRBJ1-2, is ETGVTQSPTHLIKTRGQQVTLRCSSQSGHNTVSWYQQALGQGPQFIFQYYREEENGRGNFPPRFSGLQFPNYSSELNVNALELDDSALYLCASSRGSGVNYGYTFGSGTRLTVV.

This rearrangement joins TRBV20-1 to TRBJ2-7, with TRBD2 matching over 8 bases. V was pared by 0 bases and J by 6 bases, with 7 bases of the junction left unmatched. Germline loops: CDR1 DFQATT, CDR2 SNEGSKA (reference sequence). The CDR3 extends over 14 amino acids. The CDR3: CSARDPQRGGEQYF. The CDR3 DNA sequence: TGCAGTGCTAGAGACCCTCAACGGGGGGGCGAGCAGTACTTC.

The chain links TRBV19 to TRBJ2-2; D unclear. The germline V and J ends were trimmed by 8 bases and 1 base, with 14 bases remaining between them. The CDR3 sequence is 15 residues long. The germline CDR1 and CDR2 sequences are LNHDA and SQIVND (reference sequence). The CDR3 region has the DNA TGTGCCAGTTCCCATTGGAGACTGAACACCGGGGAGCTGTTTTTT. Translation gives CASSHWRLNTGELFF.

This clonotype was seen a single time. The genes are TRBV4-1 and TRBJ2-2, with D perhaps TRBD1 (5 bases). CDR1 is MGHRA and CDR2 is YSYEKL in the germline V gene. CDR3 size: 14 residues. With 8 bases removed from V and 7 bases from J, the gap between germline ends came to 17 bases. The CDR3 here is CASVRSQDNGELFF. CDR3 DNA: TGCGCCAGCGTCAGGTCGCAGGACAACGGGGAGCTGTTTTTT.

This rearrangement joins TRBV6-5 to TRBJ2-3; D gene ambiguous. This CDR3 has 13 amino acids. Germline V CDR1 and CDR2: MNHEY, SVGAGI. Trimming shortened V by 2 bases and J by 6 bases, and 9 bases separated the two germline ends. CDR3 amino acids: CASSYAPRDTQYF. The CDR3 nucleotides read TGTGCCAGCAGTTACGCCCCACGGGATACGCAGTATTTT.

This chain joins TRBV18 and TRBJ1-2; no reliable D call. Per germline, CDR1 KGHSH and CDR2 LQKENI. CDR3 length: 13 amino acids. Between the trimmed V and J ends, which lost 3 bases and 8 bases, there was a span of 13 bases. This CDR3 is CASSPGDRVGYTF. As DNA, the CDR3 is TGTGCCAGCTCACCCGGAGACCGGGTCGGCTACACCTTC.

The chain employs TRBV4-3 and TRBJ2-7; 7 positions match TRBD1. CDR1 LGHNA and CDR2 YSLEER come from the germline V gene. The CDR3 has 15 residues. V lost 4 bases, J lost 5 bases, and 11 bases stayed unmatched. CDR3 nucleotide sequence: TGCGCCAGCAGCCTACATCCGGGACAGAAGGACGAGCAGTACTTC. Translated: CASSLHPGQKDEQYF.

The V and J genes are TRBV4-3 and TRBJ2-6; TRBD1 agrees at 7 bases. From germline, CDR1 is LGHNA and CDR2 YSLEER. The CDR3 runs to 19 residues. V dropped 1 base and J dropped 0; count of bases not matched to a gene: 9. The CDR3 region is CASSQVYWTGSSGANVLTF. The CDR3, as DNA: TGCGCCAGCAGCCAAGTTTATTGGACAGGAAGCTCTGGGGCCAACGTCCTGACTTTC.

This sequence joins TRBV25-1 and TRBJ1-3; D not resolved. Germline CDR1 MGHDK, CDR2 SYGVNS. The V end lost 10 bases, the J end lost 4 bases, and 14 bases lay between the germline ends. The CDR3 spans 13 residues. CDR3 in amino acids: CATTFGGGNTIYF. CDR3 DNA: TGTGCCACCACTTTCGGCGGGGGAAACACCATATATTTT. The full variable domain, its missing parts supplied by reference TRBV25-1 and TRBJ1-3, is EADIYQTPRYLVIGTGKKITLECSQTMGHDKMYWYQQDPGMELHLIHYSYGVNSTEKGDLSSESTVSRIRTEHFPLTLESARPSHTSQYLCATTFGGGNTIYFGEGSWLTVV.

This chain links TRBV30 with TRBJ2-1; D is perhaps TRBD1 or TRBD2 (6 bases each). This CDR3 comprises 13 residues. V gave up 0 bases and J gave up 9 bases, with 12 bases separating them. CDR1 GTSNPN and CDR2 SVGIG come from the germline V gene (reference sequence). The CDR3 region has the DNA TGTGCCTGGAGTGTTCGCAGGGGAGGTGAGCAGTTCTTC. Its translation: CAWSVRRGGEQFF.

The CDR3 nucleotides are TGCAGCGTTGAAGCCCAGGAAGCTTTCTTT. Protein sequence: CSVEAQEAFF. This rearrangement joins TRBV29-1 to TRBJ1-1, with unresolved D. Germline values: CDR1 SQVTM, CDR2 ANQGSEA. Deletions cut 1 base from V and 8 bases from J, with 5 bases between. The CDR3 consists of 10 residues.

This clonotype occurred once. V usage is TRBV3-1 and J usage is TRBJ1-3; D not certain. This CDR3 region has 14 residues. Germline CDR1 and CDR2: LGHDT and YNNKEL (reference sequence). Deletions cut 3 bases from V and 4 bases from J, with 10 bases between. CDR3: CASSQKGAGNTIYF. CDR3 in DNA: TGTGCCAGCAGCCAGAAGGGTGCGGGAAACACCATATATTTT.

This clonotype is a singleton in its sample. V gene TRBV12-3 or TRBV12-4 combines with J gene TRBJ2-5; 9 positions agree with TRBD1. Trimming removed 6 bases from V and 5 bases from J; junction bases left unmatched: 7. This CDR3 has 14 residues. The CDR3 spells CASSRTDRGETQYF. DNA for the CDR3: TGTGCCAGCAGCCGAACCGACAGGGGGGAGACCCAGTACTTC.

This chain joins TRBV5-1 and TRBJ2-7, with 7 bases aligning to TRBD2. The CDR3 covers 15 residues. The germline gives CDR1 SGHRS, CDR2 YFSETQ. The ends lost 4 bases at V and 7 bases at J; junction bases unmatched: 14. CDR3 coding DNA: TGCGCCAGCAGCCCGAAGGCAGGGACTACGGGGGAGCAGTACTTC. As protein: CASSPKAGTTGEQYF.

This chain joins TRBV10-3 and TRBJ2-1; no reliable D call. Germline lookup yields CDR1 ENHRY and CDR2 SYGVKD. This CDR3 has 15 residues. V shed 3 bases and J shed 7 bases, with 16 bases lying between them. The CDR3 bases are TGTGCCATCAGTGACCTCGAAAAGGATGGTAATGAGCAGTTCTTC. Residues: CAISDLEKDGNEQFF.